This T cell receptor beta chain was identified during a study of T cells in localized non-small cell lung cancer. General study results and limits: Uninvolved adjacent lung showed peak T cell clonality, exceeding tumor. Adjacent lung held a median approximately 50 of the top 100 tumor clones. A higher density of T cells in blood coincided with extended overall survival. Owing to sequencing of a solitary tumor region, heterogeneity cannot be discounted.

Sequenced by immunoSEQ multiplex PCR; TCRdb stores in-frame clones only, minus some. In the table there are approximately 37,000 clones, around nine tenths of which are singletons. This clone was seen a single time. Its antigen remains unknown. V gave up 6 bases and J gave up 10 bases, with 15 bases separating them. Germline V CDR1 and CDR2: LNHDA, SQIVND (reference sequence). The CDR3 loop spans 12 amino acids. The TCR was taken from a man aged 18 to 50 with stage I lung adenocarcinoma. The starting material was peripheral blood, obtained before any cancer treatment. The chain uses TRBV19 and TRBJ1-1, with D possibly being TRBD1 (6 bases). The CDR3 DNA reads as TGTGCCAGTAGAGGACAGAAGATTAGAGCTTTCTTT. Protein: CASRGQKIRAFF.